The 13 T cell receptor beta chains below come from one sample, sequenced in a study of metastatic and nonmetastatic thyroid tumors. TCRdb reprocessed the PCR reads using MiXCR. The data show under 8,000 clones, with roughly 34% seen just once and 13% held by the top ten. Among the patients, none had received any treatment before thyroid surgery. The sample comprised adjacent normal tissue. These receptors came from a female donor with papillary thyroid cancer or a benign thyroid nodule (not recorded which). Some clones in this sample may be carry-over from other donors' samples.

This clone was detected a few times. This rearrangement joins TRBV10-3 to TRBJ2-7; D perhaps matches TRBD1 (5 bases). Germline CDR1 ENHRY, CDR2 SYGVKD. V lost 0 bases and J lost 1, with 7 bases in between. The CDR3 covers 14 residues. The chain's CDR3 is CAISESRQSYEQYF. The CDR3 region has the DNA TGTGCCATCAGTGAGTCGAGACAGTCCTACGAGCAGTACTTC.

This clone is medium-sized within its sample. The gene calls are TRBV6-1 and TRBJ2-4; 9 positions agree with TRBD1. CDR1 and CDR2 from the germline V gene are MNHNS and SASEGT. The V and J ends lost 6 bases and 9 bases, in that order; junction bases with no gene match: 6. The CDR3 length is 13 residues. The CDR3: CASSRDRDGIQYF. The CDR3 nucleotides read TGTGCCAGCAGCAGGGACAGGGACGGCATTCAGTACTTC.

This clone was detected ten times or more. The chain recombines TRBV3-1 with TRBJ1-1; D call uncertain. Trimming shortened V by 1 base and J by 1 base, and 10 bases separated the two germline ends. Germline lookup yields CDR1 LGHDT and CDR2 YNNKEL (reference sequence). This CDR3 spans 15 amino acids. The CDR3 region has the DNA TGTGCCAGCAGCCAAGGTCGTTCAGGGAACACTGAAGCTTTCTTT. Protein: CASSQGRSGNTEAFF.

This clone was counted only a few times. The chain has TRBV12-5 and TRBJ1-6; TRBD1 is a possible D gene (6 bases). V dropped 1 base and J dropped 0 bases, with 7 bases sitting between them. CDR3 length: 16 residues. In germline, CDR1 is LGHNT, CDR2 FRNRAP. The CDR3 here is CASGLGGGSYNSPLHF. The DNA for the CDR3 is TGTGCTAGTGGTTTGGGAGGGGGCTCCTATAATTCACCCCTCCACTTT.

The chain uses TRBV6-1 and TRBJ2-7; D could derive from TRBD1 or TRBD2 (5 bases each). Germline V gene data show CDR1 as MNHNS and CDR2 as SASEGT. There are 14 residues in the CDR3. The ends were cut back, 3 bases at V and 2 bases at J, with 11 bases in the middle. DNA of the CDR3: TGTGCCAGCAGTGAGGGTGGGGGAACCTACGAGCAGTACTTC. Its protein product is CASSEGGGTYEQYF.

The table lists this clone with a few counts. V gene TRBV7-2 combines with J gene TRBJ2-1; D is undetermined. Deletions cut 5 bases from V and 5 bases from J, with 10 bases between. There are 13 residues in the CDR3. The V gene's germline CDR1 is SGHTA and CDR2 FQGNSA. The CDR3, as DNA: TGTGCCAGCAGCCCCAGCTATGACAATGAGCAGTTCTTC. This gives the protein CASSPSYDNEQFF. The full variable domain, in which reference TRBV7-2 and TRBJ2-1 provide the parts outside the CDR3, is GAGVSQSPSNKVTEKGKDVELRCDPISGHTALYWYRQSLGQGLEFLIYFQGNSAPDKSGLPSDRFSAERTGGSVSTLTIQRTQQEDSAVYLCASSPSYDNEQFFGPGTRLTVL.

The J gene is TRBJ2-3, the V gene TRBV27, with D possibly being TRBD2 (5 bases). CDR1 MNHEY and CDR2 SMNVEV come from the germline V gene (reference sequence). Deletions cut 2 bases from V and 0 bases from J, with 12 bases between. The CDR3 has 16 amino acids. The CDR3 spells CASSLGLAPSTDTQYF. As DNA, the CDR3 is TGTGCCAGCAGTTTAGGGTTAGCGCCTAGCACAGATACGCAGTATTTT.

V and J are TRBV19 and TRBJ1-6; possible D gene TRBD1, 5 bases. The germline V gene encodes CDR1 LNHDA and CDR2 SQIVND (reference sequence). Trimming took off 3 bases at V and 10 bases at J, with 10 bases between the two ends. This CDR3 comprises 13 residues. CDR3 residues: CASSMGEGSPLHF. The CDR3 DNA follows: TGTGCCAGTAGTATGGGTGAGGGGTCACCCCTCCACTTT. Together with reference TRBV19 and TRBJ1-6, the CDR3 gives the full variable domain: DGGITQSPKYLFRKEGQNVTLSCEQNLNHDAMYWYRQDPGQGLRLIYYSQIVNDFQKGDIAEGYSVSREKKESFPLTVTSAQKNPTAFYLCASSMGEGSPLHFGNGTRLTVT.

The CDR3 reads CASYAGGAGVNEQFF. The CDR3 DNA reads as TGTGCCAGCTACGCCGGGGGAGCGGGAGTTAATGAGCAGTTCTTC. J is TRBJ2-1 and V is TRBV18, with 8 bases identical to TRBD2. The CDR3 totals 15 residues. Trimming cost V 7 bases and J 7 bases; bases outside gene matches: 12. Germline V gene sequence: CDR1 KGHSH, CDR2 LQKENI.

The genes are TRBV18 and TRBJ2-2; a possible D gene is TRBD2 (6 bases). From germline, CDR1 is KGHSH and CDR2 LQKENI. The germline V and J ends were trimmed by 4 bases and 3 bases, with 15 bases remaining between them. CDR3 length: 16 amino acids. The CDR3 nucleotides read TGTGCCAGCTCACGGAGAGGGGAGCGGGACACCGGGGAGCTGTTTTTT. Protein sequence: CASSRRGERDTGELFF.

The rearrangement links TRBV5-1 to TRBJ2-2, with TRBD2 identical over 8 bases. The CDR3 extends over 16 amino acids. Germline V CDR1 and CDR2: SGHRS, YFSETQ. The trim removed 5 bases at V and 6 bases at J, leaving 12 bases unmatched. CDR3 residues: CASSQGHSGNPGELFF. The CDR3 nucleotides are TGCGCCAGCAGTCAGGGACATAGCGGGAATCCCGGGGAGCTGTTTTTT.

In this sample, this clone turned up a few times. The rearrangement joins TRBV24-1 to TRBJ1-1; D is possibly TRBD1 (6 bases). In germline, CDR1 is KGHDR, CDR2 SFDVKD. CDR3 length equals 14 residues. V was shortened by 2 bases and J by 4 bases, with 10 bases between the two germline ends. The CDR3 nucleotides are TGTGCCACCAGTGATTCAAGGACAGTCACTGAAGCTTTCTTT. Amino acid sequence: CATSDSRTVTEAFF.

Concerning this clone itself: The CDR3 ends on some other residue instead of the conserved phenylalanine or tryptophan, so this is likely a read error. It is unclear where the CDR3 begins or ends on the DNA, so no DNA is shown, and the CDR3 is as TCRdb lists it. The genes are TRBV19 and TRBJ2-5; the table's D call of TRBD1 was not tested on the DNA. CDR1 and CDR2 (germline): LNHDA, SQIVND (reference sequence). From its first to its last residue, the CDR3 has 13 amino acids. CDR3 sequence reads: CASSDRAGGTRYS.